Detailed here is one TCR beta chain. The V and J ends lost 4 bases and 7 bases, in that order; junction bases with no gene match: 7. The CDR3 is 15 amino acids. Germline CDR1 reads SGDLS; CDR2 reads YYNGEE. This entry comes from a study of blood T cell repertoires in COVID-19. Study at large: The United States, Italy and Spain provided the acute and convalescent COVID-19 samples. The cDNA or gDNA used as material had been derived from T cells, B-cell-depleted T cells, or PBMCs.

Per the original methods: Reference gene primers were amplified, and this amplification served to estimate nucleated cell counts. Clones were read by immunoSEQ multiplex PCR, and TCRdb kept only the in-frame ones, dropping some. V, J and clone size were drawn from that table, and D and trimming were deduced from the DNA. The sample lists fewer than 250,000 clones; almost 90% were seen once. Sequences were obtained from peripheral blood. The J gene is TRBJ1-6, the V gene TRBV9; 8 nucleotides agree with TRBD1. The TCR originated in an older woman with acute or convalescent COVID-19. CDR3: CASSKLTGVNSPLHF. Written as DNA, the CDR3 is TGTGCCAGCAGCAAGTTGACAGGGGTAAATTCACCCCTCCACTTT. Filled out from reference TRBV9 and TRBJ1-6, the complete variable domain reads DSGVTQTPKHLITATGQRVTLRCSPRSGDLSVYWYQQSLDQGLQFLIQYYNGEERAKGNILERFSAQQFPDLHSELNLSSLELGDSALYFCASSKLTGVNSPLHFGNGTRLTVT.